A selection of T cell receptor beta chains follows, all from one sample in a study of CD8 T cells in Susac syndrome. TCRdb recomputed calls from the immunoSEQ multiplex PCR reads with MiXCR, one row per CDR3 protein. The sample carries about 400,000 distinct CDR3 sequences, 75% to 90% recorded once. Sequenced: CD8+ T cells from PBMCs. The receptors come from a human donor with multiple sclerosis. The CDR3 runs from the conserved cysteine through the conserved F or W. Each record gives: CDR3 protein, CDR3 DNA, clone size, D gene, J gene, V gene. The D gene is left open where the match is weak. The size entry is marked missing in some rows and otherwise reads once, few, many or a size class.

cdr3_aa: CASSEFGGELQETQYF
cdr3_nt: TGTGCCAGCAGTGAATTCGGTGGAGAGCTTCAAGAGACCCAGTACTTC
clone_size: NA
d_call: NA
j_call: TRBJ2-5
v_call: TRBV2

cdr3_aa: CASSLSPPSGGISYEQYF
cdr3_nt: TGTGCCAGCAGCCTCAGCCCCCCTAGCGGGGGGATCAGTTACGAGCAGTACTTC
clone_size: NA
d_call: TRBD2
j_call: TRBJ2-7
v_call: TRBV5-4

cdr3_aa: CASTSGRINEQFF
cdr3_nt: TGTGCCAGCACCAGCGGGAGAATCAATGAGCAGTTCTTC
clone_size: NA
d_call: TRBD2
j_call: TRBJ2-1
v_call: TRBV27

cdr3_aa: CASSPRDYILDEQFF
cdr3_nt: TGTGCCAGCAGTCCCCGGGACTACATTCTTGATGAGCAGTTCTTC
clone_size: NA
d_call: TRBD2
j_call: TRBJ2-1
v_call: TRBV28

cdr3_aa: CASSSQGSYNEQFF
cdr3_nt: TGTGCCAGCTCCTCGCAGGGTTCCTACAATGAGCAGTTCTTC
clone_size: NA
d_call: NA
j_call: TRBJ2-1
v_call: TRBV27

cdr3_aa: CASRRKLQRANRQFF
cdr3_nt: TGTGCCAGCAGACGAAAGTTACAGCGGGCGAATCGGCAGTTCTTC
clone_size: NA
d_call: NA
j_call: TRBJ2-1
v_call: TRBV6-2/TRBV6-3

cdr3_aa: CASKSGGVDTQYF
cdr3_nt: TGTGCCAGCAAAAGTGGGGGCGTAGATACGCAGTATTTT
clone_size: once
d_call: NA
j_call: TRBJ2-3
v_call: TRBV27

cdr3_aa: CASSLIGGNPYEQYF
cdr3_nt: TGTGCCAGCAGTTTAATAGGAGGCAACCCCTACGAGCAGTACTTC
clone_size: NA
d_call: NA
j_call: TRBJ2-7
v_call: TRBV27

cdr3_aa: CASSPRDSYYEQYF
cdr3_nt: TGTGCCAGCAGCCCCCGAGACAGTTACTACGAGCAGTACTTC
clone_size: NA
d_call: NA
j_call: TRBJ2-7
v_call: TRBV9

cdr3_aa: CSATKGRGVGESNQPQHF
cdr3_nt: TGCAGTGCTACGAAGGGACGGGGAGTAGGAGAGAGCAATCAGCCCCAGCATTTT
clone_size: NA
d_call: NA
j_call: TRBJ1-5
v_call: TRBV20-1

cdr3_aa: CAWGAVSQNSPLHF
cdr3_nt: TGTGCCTGGGGAGCAGTGTCCCAGAATTCACCCCTCCACTTT
clone_size: once
d_call: NA
j_call: TRBJ1-6
v_call: TRBV30

cdr3_aa: CASSSWDRPEMGGCTF
cdr3_nt: TGTGCCAGCTCATCCTGGGACAGGCCCGAAATGGGTGGCTGCACCTTC
clone_size: NA
d_call: TRBD1
j_call: TRBJ1-2
v_call: TRBV18

cdr3_aa: CAWSHEVGYEQYF
cdr3_nt: TGTGCCTGGTCTCATGAGGTTGGGTACGAGCAGTACTTC
clone_size: NA
d_call: NA
j_call: TRBJ2-7
v_call: TRBV30

cdr3_aa: CASSPPNLGFHEQYF
cdr3_nt: TGTGCCAGCAGTCCCCCCAACCTCGGGTTCCACGAGCAGTACTTC
clone_size: NA
d_call: NA
j_call: TRBJ2-7
v_call: TRBV28

cdr3_aa: CASSMVGLEKLFF
cdr3_nt: TGTGCCAGTAGTATGGTGGGCTTAGAAAAACTGTTTTTT
clone_size: NA
d_call: NA
j_call: TRBJ1-4
v_call: TRBV19

cdr3_aa: CSARDLLDGYEETQYF
cdr3_nt: TGCAGTGCTAGAGATCTACTGGACGGATATGAAGAGACCCAGTACTTC
clone_size: NA
d_call: NA
j_call: TRBJ2-5
v_call: TRBV20-1

cdr3_aa: CASRITDLSYEQYF
cdr3_nt: TGTGCCAGCCGAATCACGGACCTCAGCTACGAGCAGTACTTC
clone_size: NA
d_call: NA
j_call: TRBJ2-7
v_call: TRBV18

cdr3_aa: CSARATGIPYEQYF
cdr3_nt: TGCAGTGCTAGGGCCACAGGGATTCCCTACGAGCAGTACTTC
clone_size: NA
d_call: NA
j_call: TRBJ2-7
v_call: TRBV20-1

cdr3_aa: CASSQVEGPRGYTF
cdr3_nt: TGCGCCAGCAGCCAAGTGGAGGGGCCCCGCGGCTACACCTTC
clone_size: NA
d_call: NA
j_call: TRBJ1-2
v_call: TRBV4-1

cdr3_aa: CASSWGGVDTGELFF
cdr3_nt: TGTGCCAGCAGCTGGGGGGGAGTCGACACCGGGGAGCTGTTTTTT
clone_size: NA
d_call: TRBD2
j_call: TRBJ2-2
v_call: TRBV6-5

cdr3_aa: CASSGRTGEAWEQYF
cdr3_nt: TGTGCCAGCAGCGGACGGACAGGGGAAGCGTGGGAGCAGTACTTC
clone_size: NA
d_call: TRBD1
j_call: TRBJ2-7
v_call: TRBV13

cdr3_aa: CASSLGQGLSTDTQYF
cdr3_nt: TGCGCCAGCAGCCTGGGACAGGGGCTGAGCACAGATACGCAGTATTTT
clone_size: once
d_call: TRBD1
j_call: TRBJ2-3
v_call: TRBV5-1

cdr3_aa: CASSLASGGYSSTDTQYF
cdr3_nt: TGTGCCAGCAGTTTAGCGTCCGGGGGATACTCTAGCACAGATACGCAGTATTTT
clone_size: NA
d_call: NA
j_call: TRBJ2-3
v_call: TRBV12-3/TRBV12-4

cdr3_aa: CASSEYTSFDEQFF
cdr3_nt: TGTGCCAGCAGTGAATATACTAGTTTCGATGAGCAGTTCTTC
clone_size: NA
d_call: NA
j_call: TRBJ2-1
v_call: TRBV2

cdr3_aa: CASSGGGQETQYF
cdr3_nt: TGTGCCAGCAGCGGGGGTGGCCAAGAGACCCAGTACTTC
clone_size: NA
d_call: NA
j_call: TRBJ2-5
v_call: TRBV7-2

cdr3_aa: CSARDWAASTDTQYF
cdr3_nt: TGCAGTGCTAGAGATTGGGCCGCTAGCACAGATACGCAGTATTTT
clone_size: NA
d_call: NA
j_call: TRBJ2-3
v_call: TRBV20-1

cdr3_aa: CASSHTAGEYEQYF
cdr3_nt: TGCGCCAGCAGCCACACGGCGGGGGAATACGAGCAGTACTTC
clone_size: NA
d_call: TRBD2
j_call: TRBJ2-7
v_call: TRBV4-1

cdr3_aa: CAGSVDREGPYEQYF
cdr3_nt: TGTGCCGGTAGTGTCGACAGGGAGGGGCCCTACGAGCAGTACTTC
clone_size: few
d_call: NA
j_call: TRBJ2-7
v_call: TRBV19

cdr3_aa: CASTQGGMNTEAFF
cdr3_nt: TGTGCCAGCACCCAAGGGGGGATGAACACTGAAGCTTTCTTT
clone_size: few
d_call: NA
j_call: TRBJ1-1
v_call: TRBV6-5

cdr3_aa: CASSSAPQGTTNEKLFF
cdr3_nt: TGTGCCAGCAGCTCAGCACCCCAGGGTACGACTAATGAAAAACTGTTTTTT
clone_size: NA
d_call: NA
j_call: TRBJ1-4
v_call: TRBV12-1

cdr3_aa: CASSQVRGSTDAQYF
cdr3_nt: TGCGCCAGCAGCCAAGTACGGGGGAGCACAGATGCGCAGTATTTT
clone_size: NA
d_call: NA
j_call: TRBJ2-3
v_call: TRBV4-1

cdr3_aa: CASSFRETGEETQYF
cdr3_nt: TGTGCCAGCAGCTTTCGAGAAACGGGGGAAGAGACCCAGTACTTC
clone_size: NA
d_call: NA
j_call: TRBJ2-5
v_call: TRBV5-4

cdr3_aa: CASSEGGGGTTITDTQYF
cdr3_nt: TGTGCCAGCAGTGAAGGAGGTGGGGGGACTACTATCACAGATACGCAGTATTTT
clone_size: NA
d_call: TRBD2
j_call: TRBJ2-3
v_call: TRBV2

cdr3_aa: CASSSTTYEQYF
cdr3_nt: TGTGCCAGCAGTTCGACGACCTACGAGCAGTACTTC
clone_size: few
d_call: NA
j_call: TRBJ2-7
v_call: TRBV6-2/TRBV6-3

cdr3_aa: CASSGEAGFTEAFF
cdr3_nt: TGTGCCAGCAGTGGAGAGGCAGGATTCACTGAAGCTTTCTTT
clone_size: NA
d_call: NA
j_call: TRBJ1-1
v_call: TRBV6-1

cdr3_aa: CASSPTGTSPSGELFF
cdr3_nt: TGTGCCAGCAGCCCCACCGGGACTAGCCCCTCCGGGGAGCTGTTTTTT
clone_size: NA
d_call: TRBD2
j_call: TRBJ2-2
v_call: TRBV7-9

cdr3_aa: CASSLSRDRIYEQYF
cdr3_nt: TGCGCCAGCAGCCTCAGCCGGGACAGGATCTACGAGCAGTACTTC
clone_size: NA
d_call: TRBD1
j_call: TRBJ2-7
v_call: TRBV4-1